Each of the 14 T cell receptor beta chains below was sequenced from the same sample in a study of control samples from healthy donors and cancer patients. Some clones are missing from TCRdb's copy, which holds only in-frame ones; the method was immunoSEQ multiplex PCR. The sample yields 80,000 to 100,000 clones, around 88% seen once. Material: blood. These receptor sequences come from a man aged 30 to 45 in good health.

The J gene is TRBJ2-7, the V gene TRBV7-9, with 8 bases aligning to TRBD1. The germline V gene encodes CDR1 SEHNR and CDR2 FQNEAQ (reference sequence). CDR3 length: 13 amino acids. J lost 2 bases, V lost 4 bases, and 1 base had no gene match. The CDR3 DNA reads as TGTGCCAGCAGCTCGACAGGGGCCTACGAGCAGTACTTC. It specifies CASSSTGAYEQYF.

The V and J genes are TRBV14 and TRBJ2-1; no definite D call. In germline, CDR1 is SGHDN, CDR2 FVKESK. V lost 2 bases to trimming and J lost 9 bases, with 17 bases between them. The CDR3 length is 15 residues. CDR3 sequence reads: CASSQRASPRGEQFF. CDR3 in DNA: TGTGCCAGCAGCCAACGGGCCAGTCCACGCGGTGAGCAGTTCTTC.

The rearrangement joins TRBV7-2 to TRBJ2-2; D gene unclear. CDR3 length equals 16 residues. Germline V gene lookup returns CDR1 SGHTA and CDR2 FQGNSA. Trimming stripped 1 base from V and 3 bases from J, with 12 bases between. Written as DNA, the CDR3 is TGTGCCAGCAGCTTAGGTTATTTCTGGGACACCGGGGAGCTGTTTTTT. Translation gives CASSLGYFWDTGELFF.

The CDR3 is CASSLLGGSSTDTQYF. CDR3 sequence (DNA): TGTGCCAGCAGCCTCCTGGGGGGATCGAGCACAGATACGCAGTATTTT. The J gene is TRBJ2-3, the V gene TRBV7-2, with D possibly being TRBD2 (6 bases). Trimming removed 5 bases from V and 0 bases from J, with 15 bases in between. The CDR3 is 16 amino acids. Germline V gene sequence: CDR1 SGHTA, CDR2 FQGNSA.

The count of this clone is one. This chain uses TRBV2 with TRBJ2-1; D gene unclear. CDR1 is SNHLY and CDR2 is FYNNEI in the germline V gene. The length of the CDR3 is 12 residues. V lost 4 bases and J 9 bases, leaving 10 bases between the germline ends. As DNA, the CDR3 is TGTGCCAGCAGTGTGTATGTAGGTGAGCAGTTCTTC. Protein product: CASSVYVGEQFF.

This clone was detected once. V gene TRBV18 combines with J gene TRBJ2-1; a possible D gene is TRBD2 (6 bases). Germline CDR1 reads KGHSH; CDR2 reads LQKENI. The CDR3 length is 14 residues. The V end lost 3 bases, the J end lost 5 bases, and 11 bases lay between the germline ends. CDR3 sequence (DNA): TGTGCCAGCTCACCCGTCGGGGGAAACAATGAGCAGTTCTTC. Translation gives CASSPVGGNNEQFF.

The chain is built from TRBV5-6 and TRBJ2-7; 10 nucleotides align to TRBD2. V lost 0 bases and J lost 6; bases outside the gene matches: 18. CDR3 size: 19 residues. The germline V gene has CDR1 SGHDT and CDR2 YYEEEE. The CDR3 nucleotides read TGTGCCAGCAGCTTGGCCAGGGGAGCGGGAGGGCGGGGGAGCCCCGAGCAGTACTTC. It codes for CASSLARGAGGRGSPEQYF.

This clone showed up just once. The V gene is TRBV18, the J gene TRBJ1-1; D gene unclear. V shed 2 bases and J shed 1 base, with 11 bases lying between them. Germline lookup yields CDR1 KGHSH and CDR2 LQKENI. The CDR3 loop spans 15 amino acids. The CDR3 DNA reads as TGTGCCAGCTCACCAGTGCTTGCTCAGAACACTGAAGCTTTCTTT. Residues: CASSPVLAQNTEAFF. Complete variable domain (other parts from reference TRBV18 and TRBJ1-1): NAGVMQNPRHLVRRRGQEARLRCSPMKGHSHVYWYRQLPEEGLKFMVYLQKENIIDESGMPKERFSAEFPKEGPSILRIQQVVRGDSAAYFCASSPVLAQNTEAFFGQGTRLTVV.

This chain joins TRBV14 and TRBJ1-2; TRBD1 matches 9 bases. The germline V gene has CDR1 SGHDN and CDR2 FVKESK. The V and J ends lost 3 bases and 3 bases, in that order; junction bases with no gene match: 2. This CDR3 spans 14 amino acids. This CDR3 reads CASSQRQGDYGYTF. The CDR3, as DNA: TGTGCCAGCAGCCAGAGACAGGGGGACTATGGCTACACCTTC.

The chain has TRBV7-2 and TRBJ2-3; 9 bases agree with TRBD2. Trimming removed 1 base from V and 7 bases from J; junction bases left unmatched: 9. The CDR3 contains 16 residues. Germline V lookup: CDR1 SGHTA, CDR2 FQGNSA. Written as DNA, the CDR3 is TGTGCCAGCAGCTTAGAGCCTAGCGGGATGGTGAATACGCAGTATTTT. Translating it yields CASSLEPSGMVNTQYF.

This rearrangement joins TRBV30 to TRBJ1-1; maybe TRBD1 (6 bases). The CDR3 totals 14 residues. From germline, CDR1 is GTSNPN and CDR2 SVGIG (reference sequence). The ends were cut back, 5 bases at V and 1 base at J, with 14 bases in the middle. The CDR3 region has the DNA TGTGCCTGGGCCGGGGGCAGGAGGAACACTGAAGCTTTCTTT. Protein sequence: CAWAGGRRNTEAFF.

V and J are TRBV27 and TRBJ1-1; a weak D match, TRBD1 (6 bases). Per the germline V gene, CDR1 is MNHEY and CDR2 is SMNVEV (reference sequence). There are 15 residues in the CDR3. Trimming pared 5 bases from V and 1 base from J, leaving 14 bases between. DNA for the CDR3: TGTGCCAGCAGTCCCCGCGCAGGGGCGAACACTGAAGCTTTCTTT. Translated: CASSPRAGANTEAFF.

V usage is TRBV10-3 and J usage is TRBJ1-1; weak D call: TRBD1 (6 bases). V was shortened by 4 bases and J by 5 bases, with 11 bases between the two germline ends. Looked up from germline, CDR1 is ENHRY and CDR2 is SYGVKD. The CDR3 is 13 residues long. The DNA of the CDR3 is TGTGCCATCAGTGTACAAGGGGGAACTGAAGCTTTCTTT. It codes for CAISVQGGTEAFF.

This chain uses TRBV24-1 with TRBJ1-1; 7 nucleotides agree with TRBD1. After removal of 5 bases from V and 5 bases from J, the junction contained 4 bases not matched to a gene. CDR1 is KGHDR, CDR2 SFDVKD, per germline. The CDR3 spans 13 residues. The CDR3 loop is CATSGSGGTEAFF. CDR3 nucleotide sequence: TGTGCCACCAGTGGATCAGGGGGGACTGAAGCTTTCTTT.